This TCR beta chain came from a study of blood T cell repertoires in COVID-19. Study-level background: PBMCs, B-cell-depleted T cells, or T cells were the source of the cDNA or gDNA that made up the material.

Per the authors' pipeline: Amplification of reference gene primers provided the estimated nucleated cell counts. Repertoires were generated with immunoSEQ multiplex PCR, while TCRdb's copy carries only in-frame clones and drops some. V, J and clone size are those of that table, while D and trimming were read from the DNA. The profile shows about 240,000 clones, about 80% of them singletons. The CDR3 length is 16 residues. V lost 5 bases, J lost 0 bases, and 6 bases stayed unmatched. Germline assignment: CDR1 SEHNR and CDR2 FQNEAQ (reference sequence). The gene calls are TRBV7-9 and TRBJ2-4, with TRBD1 matching over 8 bases. What was sequenced was peripheral blood. This TCR was sampled from a man aged 30-40 years who had recovered from COVID-19. The CDR3 region has the DNA TGTGCCAGCAGCCCTGACAGGGGTTTAGCCAAAAACATTCAGTACTTC. Translation gives CASSPDRGLAKNIQYF.